A single sample is the source of the 20 T cell receptor beta chains below, sequenced in a study of preoperative IRX-2 immunotherapy in early breast cancer. The treatment denotes: preoperative locoregional IRX-2 cytokine immunotherapy. Produced via immunoSEQ multiplex PCR; TCRdb's table is partial and in-frame only. The repertoire holds around 13,000 clones, with approximately 90% as singletons. Sample collection occurred from a patient treated with IRX-2 immunotherapy. The receptors come from a human donor with breast cancer.

The rearrangement joins TRBV7-9 to TRBJ2-5, with TRBD2 matching 8 bases. The germline V gene has CDR1 SEHNR and CDR2 FQNEAQ (reference sequence). V shed 2 bases and J 5 bases; nucleotides not matched to a gene: 4. The CDR3 consists of 14 residues. The CDR3 nucleotides read TGTGCCAGCAGCTTACCGGGCGGGGGGGAGACCCAGTACTTC. As protein: CASSLPGGGETQYF.

This chain uses TRBV2 with TRBJ2-7, with 8 bases that match TRBD1. The ends lost 6 bases at V and 2 bases at J; junction bases unmatched: 3. This CDR3 has 13 amino acids. Per germline, CDR1 SNHLY and CDR2 FYNNEI. The DNA for the CDR3 is TGTGCCAGCAGCATGGACAGGGCCTACGAGCAGTACGTC. Protein sequence: CASSMDRAYEQYV.

The genes are TRBV5-1 and TRBJ2-5, with D unresolved. The CDR3 contains 15 residues. Trimming took off 4 bases at V and 1 base at J, with 14 bases between the two ends. Germline CDR1 and CDR2: SGHRS and YFSETQ. The CDR3 nucleotides read TGCGCCAGCAGCATATCTAGGCCTAGCCAAGAGACCCAGTACTTC. Translated, it gives CASSISRPSQETQYF.

The chain employs TRBV6-4 and TRBJ2-2; tentatively, D is TRBD1 (6 bases). The CDR3 has 13 residues. Germline CDR1 and CDR2: MRHNA and SNTAGT. Trimming removed 4 bases from V and 8 bases from J, with 11 bases in between. The CDR3 sequence is CASSATGRGELFF. The CDR3 nucleotides read TGTGCCAGCAGTGCGACAGGAAGGGGGGAGCTGTTTTTT.

This sequence joins TRBV5-1 and TRBJ2-2; perhaps TRBD1 as D (5 bases). Trimming took off 2 bases at V and 4 bases at J, with 12 bases between the two ends. Germline lookup yields CDR1 SGHRS and CDR2 YFSETQ. The CDR3 loop spans 15 amino acids. The DNA of the CDR3 is TGCGCCAGCAGCTTTGGCCAGGGCCCCACCGGGGAGCTGTTTTTT. Protein sequence: CASSFGQGPTGELFF. Full variable domain (missing parts from reference TRBV5-1 and TRBJ2-2): KAGVTQTPRYLIKTRGQQVTLSCSPISGHRSVSWYQQTPGQGLQFLFEYFSETQRNKGNFPGRFSGRQFSNSRSEMNVSTLELGDSALYLCASSFGQGPTGELFFGEGSRLTVL.

The chain uses TRBV5-4 and TRBJ1-1; possibly TRBD1 for D (6 bases). Per germline, CDR1 SGHNT and CDR2 YYREEE (reference sequence). V was clipped by 3 bases and J by 4 bases, with 16 bases between them. This CDR3 region has 15 residues. CDR3 nucleotide sequence: TGTGCCAGCAGCTCAGGGGCCCTGCATCGCACTGAAGCTTTCTTT. Protein product: CASSSGALHRTEAFF.

This chain joins TRBV28 and TRBJ1-2, with 7 bases matching TRBD1. CDR3 length equals 14 residues. Per the germline V gene, CDR1 is MDHEN and CDR2 is SYDVKM. J was trimmed by 1 base and V by 5 bases; bases with no gene match: 4. The CDR3 DNA follows: TGTGCCAGCAGTGACAGGGTTTATAACTATGGCTACACCTTC. Its protein is CASSDRVYNYGYTF.

This chain joins TRBV5-1 and TRBJ2-3; weak D call: TRBD2 (5 bases). V was trimmed by 5 bases and J by 0 bases, leaving 16 bases between them. Germline CDR1 is SGHRS and CDR2 is YFSETQ. The CDR3 spans 16 residues. This CDR3 reads CASSSRRASSTDTQYF. The CDR3 DNA reads as TGCGCCAGCAGTTCCCGGCGGGCTTCTAGCACAGATACGCAGTATTTT. Full variable domain (missing parts from reference TRBV5-1 and TRBJ2-3): KAGVTQTPRYLIKTRGQQVTLSCSPISGHRSVSWYQQTPGQGLQFLFEYFSETQRNKGNFPGRFSGRQFSNSRSEMNVSTLELGDSALYLCASSSRRASSTDTQYFGPGTRLTVL.

The chain uses TRBV11-2 and TRBJ2-3; tentatively, D is TRBD1 or TRBD2 (6 bases each). The ends were cut back, 7 bases at V and 5 bases at J, with 16 bases in the middle. Germline loops: CDR1 SGHAT, CDR2 FQNNGV. This CDR3 region has 14 residues. The CDR3 loop is CASTLVGGVDTQYF. CDR3 DNA sequence: TGTGCCAGCACCCTAGTGGGGGGCGTAGATACGCAGTATTTT.

This clone was detected once. This chain uses TRBV9 with TRBJ1-3; D gene ambiguous. Germline V CDR1 and CDR2: SGDLS, YYNGEE. This CDR3 contains 13 residues. The ends were cut back, 4 bases at V and 4 bases at J, with 9 bases in the middle. The CDR3 DNA is TGTGCCAGCAGCCCGTTGGCCGGAAACACCATATATTTT. Translation: CASSPLAGNTIYF.

The rearrangement links TRBV20-1 to TRBJ1-6; D gene uncertain. Trimming shortened V by 6 bases and J by 8 bases, and 5 bases separated the two germline ends. The germline V gene encodes CDR1 DFQATT and CDR2 SNEGSKA (reference sequence). The CDR3 runs to 10 residues. CDR3 coding DNA: TGCAGTGCGGCGGATTCACCCCTCCACTTT. It translates to CSAADSPLHF.

The chain couples TRBV4-1 to TRBJ2-1, with TRBD2 matching over 14 bases. The CDR3 runs to 18 residues. Germline loops: CDR1 MGHRA, CDR2 YSYEKL. After removal of 3 bases from V and 5 bases from J, the junction contained 9 bases not matched to a gene. The CDR3 nucleotides are TGCGCCAGCAGCCAGGTGGGACTAGCGGGGGCCCTTAACAATGAGCAGTTCTTC. This codes for CASSQVGLAGALNNEQFF.

The chain combines TRBV6-1 with TRBJ1-5; D is uncertain. Germline values: CDR1 MNHNS, CDR2 SASEGT. The CDR3 is 14 residues long. V was pared by 4 bases and J by 0 bases, with 7 bases between. The CDR3 sequence: CASSAGHSNQPQHF. The CDR3 DNA follows: TGTGCCAGCAGTGCTGGGCATAGCAATCAGCCCCAGCATTTT.

V is TRBV5-1 and J is TRBJ2-3; 11 nucleotides match TRBD1. The CDR3 extends over 15 amino acids. V lost 3 bases and J lost 3; bases outside the gene matches: 3. Germline loops: CDR1 SGHRS, CDR2 YFSETQ. For the CDR3, the DNA is TGCGCCAGCAGCTCCGGACAGGGGGCAACAGATACGCAGTATTTT. It yields the protein CASSSGQGATDTQYF.

V usage is TRBV27 and J usage is TRBJ1-1, with D possibly TRBD1 on 5 matching bases. This CDR3 is 14 amino acids long. The germline gives CDR1 MNHEY, CDR2 SMNVEV (reference sequence). With 4 bases removed from V and 1 base from J, the gap between germline ends came to 10 bases. The DNA of the CDR3 is TGTGCCAGCAGTTCGGGGCAGGGGAACACTGAAGCTTTCTTT. Amino acid sequence: CASSSGQGNTEAFF.

This clone was counted between two and nine times. J is TRBJ1-2 and V is TRBV13; weak D call: TRBD1 (5 bases). The V gene's germline CDR1 is PRHDT and CDR2 FYEKMQ (reference sequence). The CDR3 is made up of 13 amino acids. With 8 bases removed from V and 10 bases from J, the gap between germline ends came to 20 bases. CDR3 sequence reads: CASAEGRRINYTF. The CDR3 nucleotides read TGTGCCAGCGCCGAGGGGAGGAGAATTAACTACACCTTC.

The chain carries TRBV4-2 and TRBJ1-4, with 7 bases fitting TRBD1. There are 15 residues in the CDR3. The junction had 6 bases not matched to a gene; V was cut back by 5 bases and J by 3 bases. Germline CDR1 reads LGHNA; CDR2 reads YNFKEQ. The CDR3 protein is CASSSGGFANEKLFF. The CDR3 nucleotides read TGTGCCAGCAGCTCAGGGGGGTTTGCTAATGAAAAACTGTTTTTT.

The V call is TRBV6-5, the J call TRBJ2-7; possible D gene TRBD1, 7 bases. The V gene's germline CDR1 is MNHEY and CDR2 SVGAGI. This CDR3 has 16 residues. The germline V and J ends were trimmed by 0 bases and 2 bases, with 14 bases remaining between them. The CDR3 loop is CASSYSRRGQTYEQYF. In DNA, the CDR3 is TGTGCCAGCAGTTACTCGAGGCGGGGACAGACCTACGAGCAGTACTTC.

The rearrangement joins TRBV9 to TRBJ1-3; D gene ambiguous. The CDR3 is made up of 16 amino acids. The germline CDR1 and CDR2 sequences are SGDLS and YYNGEE. V was clipped by 0 bases and J by 6 bases, with 16 bases between them. CDR3 nucleotide sequence: TGTGCCAGCAGCGTAGGGTCCGTACCGACTTTAAACACCATATATTTT. This translates into CASSVGSVPTLNTIYF.

This chain uses TRBV20-1 with TRBJ1-2; D unclear. Germline V gene data show CDR1 as DFQATT and CDR2 as SNEGSKA (reference sequence). V lost 6 bases, J lost 7 bases, and 12 bases lay in between. The CDR3 spans 11 residues. The CDR3 DNA reads as TGCAGTGCGACGGGGTCAGGTGGCTACACCTTC. Residues: CSATGSGGYTF.